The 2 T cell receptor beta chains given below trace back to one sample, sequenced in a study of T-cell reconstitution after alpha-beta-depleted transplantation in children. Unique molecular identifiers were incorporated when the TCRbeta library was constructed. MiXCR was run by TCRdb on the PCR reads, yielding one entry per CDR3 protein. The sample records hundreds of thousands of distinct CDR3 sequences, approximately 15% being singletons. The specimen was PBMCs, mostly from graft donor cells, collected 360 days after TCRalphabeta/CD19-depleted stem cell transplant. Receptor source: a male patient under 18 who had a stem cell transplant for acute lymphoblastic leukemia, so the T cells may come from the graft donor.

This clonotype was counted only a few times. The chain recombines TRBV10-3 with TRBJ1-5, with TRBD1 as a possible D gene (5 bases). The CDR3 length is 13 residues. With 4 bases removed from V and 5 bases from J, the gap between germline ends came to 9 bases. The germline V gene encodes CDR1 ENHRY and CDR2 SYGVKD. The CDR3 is CAISGVQDQPQHF. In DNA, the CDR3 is TGTGCCATCAGTGGGGTACAGGATCAGCCCCAGCATTTT.

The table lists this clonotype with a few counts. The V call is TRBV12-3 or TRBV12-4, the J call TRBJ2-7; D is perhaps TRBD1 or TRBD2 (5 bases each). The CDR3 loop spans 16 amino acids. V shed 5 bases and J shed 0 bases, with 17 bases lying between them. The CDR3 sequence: CASSLRPGRTSYEQYF. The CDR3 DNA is TGTGCCAGCAGTCTCCGACCGGGGCGGACCTCCTACGAGCAGTACTTC.